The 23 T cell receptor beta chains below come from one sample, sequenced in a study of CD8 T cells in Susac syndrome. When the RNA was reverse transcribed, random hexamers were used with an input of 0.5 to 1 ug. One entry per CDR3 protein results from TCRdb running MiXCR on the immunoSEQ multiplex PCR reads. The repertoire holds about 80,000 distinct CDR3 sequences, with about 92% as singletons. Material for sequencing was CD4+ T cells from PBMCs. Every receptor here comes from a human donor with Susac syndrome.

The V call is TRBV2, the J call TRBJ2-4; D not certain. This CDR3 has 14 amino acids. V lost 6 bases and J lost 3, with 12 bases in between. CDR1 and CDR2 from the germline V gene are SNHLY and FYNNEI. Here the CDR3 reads CASRLGEVKNIQYF. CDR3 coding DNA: TGTGCCAGCAGGTTGGGCGAAGTCAAAAACATTCAGTACTTC.

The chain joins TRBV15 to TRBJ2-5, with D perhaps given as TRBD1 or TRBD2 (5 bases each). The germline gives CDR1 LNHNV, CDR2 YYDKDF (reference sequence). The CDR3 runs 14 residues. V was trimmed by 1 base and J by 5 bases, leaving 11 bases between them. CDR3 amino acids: CATSRGDRGETQYF. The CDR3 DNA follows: TGTGCCACCAGCAGAGGCGACAGAGGGGAGACCCAGTACTTC. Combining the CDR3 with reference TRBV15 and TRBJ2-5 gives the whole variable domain DAMVIQNPRYQVTQFGKPVTLSCSQTLNHNVMYWYQQKSSQAPKLLFHYYDKDFNNEADTPDNFQSRRPNTSFCFLDIRSPGLGDTAMYLCATSRGDRGETQYFGPGTRLLVL.

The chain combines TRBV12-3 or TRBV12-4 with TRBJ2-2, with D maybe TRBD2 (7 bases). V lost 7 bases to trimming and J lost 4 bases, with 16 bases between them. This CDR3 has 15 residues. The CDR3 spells CASTLGGRVTGELFF. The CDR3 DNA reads TGTGCCAGCACCCTGGGGGGGCGGGTCACCGGGGAGCTGTTTTTT.

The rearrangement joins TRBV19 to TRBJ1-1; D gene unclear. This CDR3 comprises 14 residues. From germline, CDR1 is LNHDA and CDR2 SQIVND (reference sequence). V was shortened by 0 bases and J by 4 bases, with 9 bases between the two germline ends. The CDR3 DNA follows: TGTGCCAGTAGTATAGACCGAGGGATCACTGAAGCTTTCTTT. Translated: CASSIDRGITEAFF.

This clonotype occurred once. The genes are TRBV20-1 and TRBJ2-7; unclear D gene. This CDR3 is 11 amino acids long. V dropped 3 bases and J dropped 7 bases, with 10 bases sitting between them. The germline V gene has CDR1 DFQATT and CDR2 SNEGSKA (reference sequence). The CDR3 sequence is CSASEEGEQYF. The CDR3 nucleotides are TGCAGTGCTAGCGAAGAAGGGGAGCAGTACTTC.

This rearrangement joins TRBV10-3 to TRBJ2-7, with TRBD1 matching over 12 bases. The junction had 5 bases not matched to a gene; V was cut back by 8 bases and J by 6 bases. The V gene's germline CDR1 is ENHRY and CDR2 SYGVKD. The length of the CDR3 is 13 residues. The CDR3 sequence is CAIGDRGLSEQYF. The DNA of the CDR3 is TGTGCCATCGGGGACAGGGGGCTGAGCGAGCAGTACTTC.

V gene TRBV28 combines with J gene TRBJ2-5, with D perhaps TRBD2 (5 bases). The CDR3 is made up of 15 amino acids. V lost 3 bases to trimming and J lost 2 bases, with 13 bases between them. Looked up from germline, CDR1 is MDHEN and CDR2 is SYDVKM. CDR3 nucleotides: TGTGCCAGCAGTTTGGGAGCGGCGGTACAAGAGACCCAGTACTTC. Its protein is CASSLGAAVQETQYF.

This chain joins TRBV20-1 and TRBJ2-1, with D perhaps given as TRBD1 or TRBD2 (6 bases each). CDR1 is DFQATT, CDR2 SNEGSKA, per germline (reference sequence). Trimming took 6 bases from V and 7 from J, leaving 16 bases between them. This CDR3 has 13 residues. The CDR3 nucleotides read TGCAGTGCAAGAAGACTAGGGGGGAATGAGCAGTTCTTC. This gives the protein CSARRLGGNEQFF.

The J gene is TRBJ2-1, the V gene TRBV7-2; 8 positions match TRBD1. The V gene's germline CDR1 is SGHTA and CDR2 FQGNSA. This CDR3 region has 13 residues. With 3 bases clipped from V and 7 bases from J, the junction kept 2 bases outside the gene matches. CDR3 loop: CASSFQGANEQFF. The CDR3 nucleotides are TGTGCCAGCAGCTTCCAGGGGGCGAATGAGCAGTTCTTC.

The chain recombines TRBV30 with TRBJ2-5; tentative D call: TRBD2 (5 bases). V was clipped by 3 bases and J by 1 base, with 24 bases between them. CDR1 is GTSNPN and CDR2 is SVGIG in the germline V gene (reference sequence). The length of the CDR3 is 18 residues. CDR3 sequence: CAWRVEWSRRGAQETQYF. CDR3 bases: TGTGCCTGGAGGGTGGAGTGGAGCCGCCGGGGAGCCCAAGAGACCCAGTACTTC.

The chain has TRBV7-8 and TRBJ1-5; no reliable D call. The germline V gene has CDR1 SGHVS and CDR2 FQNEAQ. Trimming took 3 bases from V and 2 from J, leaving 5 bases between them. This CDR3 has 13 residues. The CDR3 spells CASSFRGNQPQHF. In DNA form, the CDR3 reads TGTGCCAGCAGCTTCCGGGGCAATCAGCCCCAGCATTTT.

CDR3 sequence reads: CASSLAEGQPQHF. The CDR3 DNA is TGTGCCAGCAGCTTAGCTGAGGGACAGCCCCAGCATTTT. The V gene is TRBV7-8, the J gene TRBJ1-5; D unclear. CDR1 is SGHVS, CDR2 FQNEAQ, per germline. With 0 bases removed from V and 7 bases from J, the gap between germline ends came to 7 bases. The CDR3 extends over 13 amino acids. The whole variable domain, filled in from reference TRBV7-8 and TRBJ1-5, reads GAGVSQSPRYKVAKRGQDVALRCDPISGHVSLFWYQQALGQGPEFLTYFQNEAQLDKSGLPSDRFFAERPEGSVSTLKIQRTQQEDSAVYLCASSLAEGQPQHFGDGTRLSIL.

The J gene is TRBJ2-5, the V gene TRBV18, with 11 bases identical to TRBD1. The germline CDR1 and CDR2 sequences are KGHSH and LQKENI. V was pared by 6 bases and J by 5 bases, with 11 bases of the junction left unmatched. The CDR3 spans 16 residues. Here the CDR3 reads CASSQAGQGASETQYF. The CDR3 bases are TGTGCCAGCTCCCAGGCAGGACAGGGGGCTTCCGAGACCCAGTACTTC.

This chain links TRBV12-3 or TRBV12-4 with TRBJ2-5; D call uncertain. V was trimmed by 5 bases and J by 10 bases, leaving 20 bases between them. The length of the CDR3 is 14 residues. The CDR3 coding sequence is TGTGCCAGCAGTCGCACGGGCCATAGCCCCAACCAGTACTTC. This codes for CASSRTGHSPNQYF.

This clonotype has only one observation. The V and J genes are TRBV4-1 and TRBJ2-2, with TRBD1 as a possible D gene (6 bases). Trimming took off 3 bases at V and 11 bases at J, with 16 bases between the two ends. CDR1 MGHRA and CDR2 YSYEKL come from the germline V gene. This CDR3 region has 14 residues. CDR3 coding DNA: TGCGCCAGCAGCCACCAACAGGGACCATACGAGCTGTTTTTT. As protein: CASSHQQGPYELFF.

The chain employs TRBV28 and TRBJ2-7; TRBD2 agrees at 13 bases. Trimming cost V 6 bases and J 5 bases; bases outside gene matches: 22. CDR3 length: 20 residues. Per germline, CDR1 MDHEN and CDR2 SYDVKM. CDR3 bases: TGTGCCAGCAGGCCCCGACCCGGACTAGCGGGAGAATATGTTGTCCACGAGCAGTACTTC. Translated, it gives CASRPRPGLAGEYVVHEQYF.

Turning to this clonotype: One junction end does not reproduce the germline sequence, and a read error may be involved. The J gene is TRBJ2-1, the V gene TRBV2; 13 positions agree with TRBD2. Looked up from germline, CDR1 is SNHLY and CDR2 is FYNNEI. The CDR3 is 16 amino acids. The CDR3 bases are TGTGCCAGCAGCACCTCCACTAGCGGGGGGGACAAGGAGCAGTTCTTC. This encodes CASSTSTSGGDKEQFF. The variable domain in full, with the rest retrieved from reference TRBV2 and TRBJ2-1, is EPEVTQTPSHQVTQMGQEVILRCVPISNHLYFYWYRQILGQKVEFLVSFYNNEISEKSEIFDDQFSVERPDGSNFTLKIRSTKLEDSAMYFCASSTSTSGGDKEQFFGPGTRLTVL.

The CDR3 DNA is TGTGCCAGCTCACCACCTTCCAGGGGGGTTCAGCCCCAGCATTTT. Protein product: CASSPPSRGVQPQHF. This sequence joins TRBV18 and TRBJ1-5; 7 bases are a match to TRBD1. The CDR3 spans 15 residues. The V and J ends lost 0 bases and 6 bases, in that order; junction bases with no gene match: 5. Germline-derived CDR1 and CDR2 are KGHSH and LQKENI.

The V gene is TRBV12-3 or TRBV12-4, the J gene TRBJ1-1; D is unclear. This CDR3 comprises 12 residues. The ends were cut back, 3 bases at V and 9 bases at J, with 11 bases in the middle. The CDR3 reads CASSFLGFQAFF. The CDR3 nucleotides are TGTGCCAGCAGTTTTTTGGGGTTCCAAGCTTTCTTT.

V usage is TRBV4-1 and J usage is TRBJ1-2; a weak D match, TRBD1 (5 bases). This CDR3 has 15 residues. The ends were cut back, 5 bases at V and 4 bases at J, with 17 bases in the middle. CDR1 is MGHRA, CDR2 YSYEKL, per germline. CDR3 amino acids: CASSSPPGTPYGYTF. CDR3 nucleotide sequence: TGCGCCAGCAGCTCTCCTCCCGGGACGCCCTATGGCTACACCTTC.

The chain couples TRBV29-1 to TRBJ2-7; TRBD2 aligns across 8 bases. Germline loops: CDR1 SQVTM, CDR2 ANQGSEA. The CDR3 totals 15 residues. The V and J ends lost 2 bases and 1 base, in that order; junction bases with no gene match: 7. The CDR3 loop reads CSVERGAGGSYEQYF. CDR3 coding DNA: TGCAGCGTTGAAAGAGGGGCGGGAGGATCCTACGAGCAGTACTTC.

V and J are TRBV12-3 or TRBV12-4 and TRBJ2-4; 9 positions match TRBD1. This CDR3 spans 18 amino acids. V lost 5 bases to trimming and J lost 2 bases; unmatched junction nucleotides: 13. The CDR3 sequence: CASSRTGTGTGSKNIQYF. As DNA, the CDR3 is TGTGCCAGCAGTCGGACTGGGACAGGGACGGGTTCCAAAAACATTCAGTACTTC.

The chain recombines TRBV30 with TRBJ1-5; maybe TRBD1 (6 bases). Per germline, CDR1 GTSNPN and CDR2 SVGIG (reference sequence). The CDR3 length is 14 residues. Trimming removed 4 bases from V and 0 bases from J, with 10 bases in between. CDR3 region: CAWKGVNSNQPQHF. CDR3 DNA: TGTGCCTGGAAGGGGGTCAATAGCAATCAGCCCCAGCATTTT.